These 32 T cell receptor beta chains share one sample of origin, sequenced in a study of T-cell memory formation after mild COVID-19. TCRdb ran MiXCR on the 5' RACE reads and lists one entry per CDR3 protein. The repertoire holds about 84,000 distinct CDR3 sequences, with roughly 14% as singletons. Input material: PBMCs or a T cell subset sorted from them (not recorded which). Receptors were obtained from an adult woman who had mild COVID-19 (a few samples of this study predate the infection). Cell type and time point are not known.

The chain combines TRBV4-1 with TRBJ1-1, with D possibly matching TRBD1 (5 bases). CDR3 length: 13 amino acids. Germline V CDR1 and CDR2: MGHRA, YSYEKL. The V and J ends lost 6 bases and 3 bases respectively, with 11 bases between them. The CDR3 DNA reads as TGCGCCAGCAGTCGGGACGCCTACACTGAAGCTTTCTTT. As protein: CASSRDAYTEAFF.

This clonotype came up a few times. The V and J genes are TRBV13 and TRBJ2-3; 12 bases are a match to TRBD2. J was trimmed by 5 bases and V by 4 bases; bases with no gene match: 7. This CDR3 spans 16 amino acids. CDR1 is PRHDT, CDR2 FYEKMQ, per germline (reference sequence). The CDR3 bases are TGTGCCAGCAGCTCCCAAGGACTAGCGGGAAGAGATACGCAGTATTTT. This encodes CASSSQGLAGRDTQYF. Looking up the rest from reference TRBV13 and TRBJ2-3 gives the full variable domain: AAGVIQSPRHLIKEKRETATLKCYPIPRHDTVYWYQQGPGQDPQFLISFYEKMQSDKGSIPDRFSAQQFSDYHSELNMSSLELGDSALYFCASSSQGLAGRDTQYFGPGTRLTVL.

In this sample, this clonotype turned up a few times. The CDR3 loop reads CASSPMSGGDTQYF. The CDR3 DNA follows: TGTGCCAGCTCACCTATGTCTGGCGGGGATACGCAGTATTTT. The V call is TRBV18, the J call TRBJ2-3, with D perhaps matching TRBD2 (5 bases). Trimming left V 3 bases short and J 6 bases short, with 13 bases between. The CDR3 extends over 14 amino acids. Germline values: CDR1 KGHSH, CDR2 LQKENI.

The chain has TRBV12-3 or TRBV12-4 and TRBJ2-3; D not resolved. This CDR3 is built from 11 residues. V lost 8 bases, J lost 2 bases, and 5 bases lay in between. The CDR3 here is CASGPTDTQYF. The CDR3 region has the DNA TGTGCCAGCGGGCCCACAGATACGCAGTATTTT.

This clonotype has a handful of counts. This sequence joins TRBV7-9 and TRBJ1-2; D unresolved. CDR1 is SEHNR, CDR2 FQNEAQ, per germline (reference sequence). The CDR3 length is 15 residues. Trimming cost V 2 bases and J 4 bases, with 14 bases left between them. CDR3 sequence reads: CASSLNVGSGYGYTF. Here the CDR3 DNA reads TGTGCCAGCAGCTTAAATGTCGGCTCCGGCTATGGCTACACCTTC.

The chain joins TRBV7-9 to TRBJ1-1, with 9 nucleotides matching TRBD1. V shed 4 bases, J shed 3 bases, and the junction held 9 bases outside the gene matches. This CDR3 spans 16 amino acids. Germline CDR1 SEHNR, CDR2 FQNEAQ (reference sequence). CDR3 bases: TGTGCCAGCAGCTCACCAACCCGGACAGGGGACACTGAAGCTTTCTTT. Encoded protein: CASSSPTRTGDTEAFF.

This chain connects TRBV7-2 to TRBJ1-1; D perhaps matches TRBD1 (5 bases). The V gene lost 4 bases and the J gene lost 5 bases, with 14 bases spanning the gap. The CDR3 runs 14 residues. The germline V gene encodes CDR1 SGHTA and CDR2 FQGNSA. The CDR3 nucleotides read TGTGCCAGCAGCTCATATCAGGGAGAGACTGAAGCTTTCTTT. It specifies CASSSYQGETEAFF.

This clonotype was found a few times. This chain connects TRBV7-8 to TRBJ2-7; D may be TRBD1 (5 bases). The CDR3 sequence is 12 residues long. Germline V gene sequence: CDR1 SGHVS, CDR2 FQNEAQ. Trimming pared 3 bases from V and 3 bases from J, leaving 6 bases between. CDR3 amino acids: CASSFQGYEQYF. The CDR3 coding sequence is TGTGCCAGCAGCTTCCAGGGCTACGAGCAGTACTTC.

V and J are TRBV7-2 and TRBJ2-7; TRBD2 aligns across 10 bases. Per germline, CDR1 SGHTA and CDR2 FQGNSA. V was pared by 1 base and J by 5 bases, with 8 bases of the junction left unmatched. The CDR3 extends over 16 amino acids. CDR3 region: CASSLGQLAGYDEQYF. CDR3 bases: TGTGCCAGCAGCTTAGGGCAACTAGCGGGGTACGACGAGCAGTACTTC.

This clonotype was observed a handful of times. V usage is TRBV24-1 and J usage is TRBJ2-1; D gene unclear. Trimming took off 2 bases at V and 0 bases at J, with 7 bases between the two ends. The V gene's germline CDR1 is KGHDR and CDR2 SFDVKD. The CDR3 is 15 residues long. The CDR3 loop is CATSDYTSSYNEQFF. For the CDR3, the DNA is TGTGCCACCAGTGATTACACCAGCTCCTACAATGAGCAGTTCTTC.

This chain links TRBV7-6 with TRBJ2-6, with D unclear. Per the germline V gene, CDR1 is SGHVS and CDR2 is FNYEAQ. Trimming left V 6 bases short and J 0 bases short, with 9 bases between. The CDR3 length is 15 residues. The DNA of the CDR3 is TGTGCCAGCAGTCACCTACCCTCTGGGGCCAACGTCCTGACTTTC. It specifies CASSHLPSGANVLTF.

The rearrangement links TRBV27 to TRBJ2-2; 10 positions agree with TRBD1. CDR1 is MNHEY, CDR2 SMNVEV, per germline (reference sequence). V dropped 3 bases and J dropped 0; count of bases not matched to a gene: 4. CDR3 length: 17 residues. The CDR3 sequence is CASSFDRGPPNTGELFF. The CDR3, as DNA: TGTGCCAGCAGTTTTGACAGGGGGCCACCGAACACCGGGGAGCTGTTTTTT.

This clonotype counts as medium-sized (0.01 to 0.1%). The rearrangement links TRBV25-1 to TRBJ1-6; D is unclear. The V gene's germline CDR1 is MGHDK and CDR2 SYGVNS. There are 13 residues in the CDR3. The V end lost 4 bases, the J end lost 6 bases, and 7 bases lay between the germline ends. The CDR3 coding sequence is TGTGCCAGCAGTGTCAGCACTAATTCACCCCTCCACTTT. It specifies CASSVSTNSPLHF.

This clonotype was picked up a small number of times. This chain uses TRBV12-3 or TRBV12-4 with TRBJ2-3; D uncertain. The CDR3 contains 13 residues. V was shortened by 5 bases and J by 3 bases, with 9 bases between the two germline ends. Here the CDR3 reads CASSPRITDTQYF. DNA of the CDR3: TGTGCCAGCAGTCCGCGGATTACAGATACGCAGTATTTT.

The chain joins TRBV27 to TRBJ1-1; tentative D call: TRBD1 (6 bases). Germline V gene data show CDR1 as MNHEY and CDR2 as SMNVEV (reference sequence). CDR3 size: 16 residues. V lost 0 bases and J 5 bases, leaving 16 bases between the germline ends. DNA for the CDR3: TGTGCCAGCAGTTTATCGGCGGGGGGGCTCGGAACTGAAGCTTTCTTT. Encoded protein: CASSLSAGGLGTEAFF.

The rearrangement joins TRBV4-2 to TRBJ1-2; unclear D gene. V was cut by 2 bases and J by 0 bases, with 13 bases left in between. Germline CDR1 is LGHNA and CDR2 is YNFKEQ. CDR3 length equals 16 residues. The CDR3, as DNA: TGTGCCAGCAGCCAACCCAACACGCGGGCTAACTATGGCTACACCTTC. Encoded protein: CASSQPNTRANYGYTF.

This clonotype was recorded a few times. CDR3 loop: CASSPNSGYGTDTQYF. CDR3 in DNA: TGTGCCAGCAGTCCCAATAGCGGGTACGGCACAGATACGCAGTATTTT. The J gene is TRBJ2-3, the V gene TRBV7-3; 7 bases match TRBD2. V lost 6 bases, J lost 1 base, and 10 bases stayed unmatched. Per the germline V gene, CDR1 is SGHTA and CDR2 is FQGTGA. There are 16 residues in the CDR3.

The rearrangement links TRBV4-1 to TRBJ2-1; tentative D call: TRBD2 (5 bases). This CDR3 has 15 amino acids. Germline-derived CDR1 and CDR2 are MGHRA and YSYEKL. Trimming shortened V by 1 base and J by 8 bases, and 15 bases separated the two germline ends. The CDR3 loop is CASSQVFPEGDEQFF. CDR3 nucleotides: TGCGCCAGCAGCCAAGTGTTTCCCGAGGGCGATGAGCAGTTCTTC.

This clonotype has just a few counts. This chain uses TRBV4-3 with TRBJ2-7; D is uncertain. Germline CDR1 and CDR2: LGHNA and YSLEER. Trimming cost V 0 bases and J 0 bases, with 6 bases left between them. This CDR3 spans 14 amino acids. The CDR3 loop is CASSQERSSYEQYF. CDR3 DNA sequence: TGCGCCAGCAGCCAAGAGCGAAGCTCCTACGAGCAGTACTTC.

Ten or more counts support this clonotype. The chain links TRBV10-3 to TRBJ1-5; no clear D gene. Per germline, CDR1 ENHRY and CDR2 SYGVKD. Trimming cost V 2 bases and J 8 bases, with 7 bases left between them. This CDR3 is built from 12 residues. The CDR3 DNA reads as TGTGCCATCAGTGAGCCCGGAAAGCCCCAGCATTTT. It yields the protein CAISEPGKPQHF.

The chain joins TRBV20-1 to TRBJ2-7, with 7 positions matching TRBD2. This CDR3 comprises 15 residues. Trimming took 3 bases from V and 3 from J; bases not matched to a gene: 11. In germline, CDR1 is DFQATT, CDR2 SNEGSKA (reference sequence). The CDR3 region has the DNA TGCAGTGCTAGGGAGGGAGGGCTGGGCGGCTACGAGCAGTACTTC. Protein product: CSAREGGLGGYEQYF.

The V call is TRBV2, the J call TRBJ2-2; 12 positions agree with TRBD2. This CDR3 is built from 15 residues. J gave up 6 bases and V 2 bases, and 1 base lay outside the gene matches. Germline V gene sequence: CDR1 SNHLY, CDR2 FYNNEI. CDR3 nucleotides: TGTGCCAGCAGTGAACTAGCGGGAGGGCCCGGGGAGCTGTTTTTT. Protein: CASSELAGGPGELFF.

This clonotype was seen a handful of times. The CDR3: CASSQEVPSGRFTGELFF. Here the CDR3 DNA reads TGCGCCAGCAGCCAAGAAGTCCCTAGCGGGAGGTTTACCGGGGAGCTGTTTTTT. This chain uses TRBV4-3 with TRBJ2-2; TRBD2 aligns across 11 bases. The CDR3 covers 18 residues. The germline gives CDR1 LGHNA, CDR2 YSLEER. V lost 0 bases and J lost 5; bases outside the gene matches: 8.

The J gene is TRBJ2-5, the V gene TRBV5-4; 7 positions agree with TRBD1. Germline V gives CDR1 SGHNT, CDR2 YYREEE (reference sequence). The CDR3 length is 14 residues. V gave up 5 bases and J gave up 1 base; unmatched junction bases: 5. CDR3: CASSADRAQETQYF. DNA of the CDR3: TGTGCCAGCAGTGCCGACAGGGCCCAAGAGACCCAGTACTTC.

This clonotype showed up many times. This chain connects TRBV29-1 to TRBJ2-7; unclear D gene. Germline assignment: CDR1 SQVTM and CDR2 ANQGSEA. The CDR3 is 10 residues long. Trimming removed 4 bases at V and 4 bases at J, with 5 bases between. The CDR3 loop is CSVVTYEQYF. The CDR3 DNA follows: TGCAGCGTTGTGACGTACGAGCAGTACTTC.

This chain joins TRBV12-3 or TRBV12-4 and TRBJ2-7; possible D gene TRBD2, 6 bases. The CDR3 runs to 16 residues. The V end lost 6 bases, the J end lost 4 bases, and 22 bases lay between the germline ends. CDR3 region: CASSPGAAGPSYEQYF. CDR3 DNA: TGTGCCAGCAGCCCCGGGGCAGCGGGTCCGTCATACGAGCAGTACTTC.

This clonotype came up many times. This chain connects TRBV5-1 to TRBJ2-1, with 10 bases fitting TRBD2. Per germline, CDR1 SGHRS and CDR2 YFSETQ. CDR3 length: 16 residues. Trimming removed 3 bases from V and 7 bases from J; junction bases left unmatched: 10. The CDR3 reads CASSWRSGGAKNEQFF. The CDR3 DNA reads TGCGCCAGCAGCTGGCGGAGCGGGGGGGCCAAGAATGAGCAGTTCTTC.

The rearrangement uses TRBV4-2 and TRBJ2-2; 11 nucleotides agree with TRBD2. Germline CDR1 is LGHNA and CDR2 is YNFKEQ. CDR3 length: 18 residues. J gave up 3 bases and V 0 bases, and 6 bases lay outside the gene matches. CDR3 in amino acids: CASSQDLLAGGYTGELFF. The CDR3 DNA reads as TGTGCCAGCAGCCAAGACCTCTTAGCGGGGGGGTACACCGGGGAGCTGTTTTTT.

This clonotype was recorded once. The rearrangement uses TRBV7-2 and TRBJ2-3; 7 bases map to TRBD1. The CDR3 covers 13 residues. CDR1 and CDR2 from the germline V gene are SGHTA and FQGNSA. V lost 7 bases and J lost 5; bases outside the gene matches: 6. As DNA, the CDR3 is TGTGCCAGCAACGGACAGGTGAAAGATACGCAGTATTTT. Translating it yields CASNGQVKDTQYF. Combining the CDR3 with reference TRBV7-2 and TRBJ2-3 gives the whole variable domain GAGVSQSPSNKVTEKGKDVELRCDPISGHTALYWYRQSLGQGLEFLIYFQGNSAPDKSGLPSDRFSAERTGGSVSTLTIQRTQQEDSAVYLCASNGQVKDTQYFGPGTRLTVL.

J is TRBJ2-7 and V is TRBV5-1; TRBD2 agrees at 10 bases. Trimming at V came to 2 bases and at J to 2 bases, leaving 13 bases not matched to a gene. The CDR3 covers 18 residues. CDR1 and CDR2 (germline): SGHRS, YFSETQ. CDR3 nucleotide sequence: TGCGCCAGCAGCTTAAGAGGGGCTAGCGGGAGTGCTACCTACGAGCAGTACTTC. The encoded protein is CASSLRGASGSATYEQYF.

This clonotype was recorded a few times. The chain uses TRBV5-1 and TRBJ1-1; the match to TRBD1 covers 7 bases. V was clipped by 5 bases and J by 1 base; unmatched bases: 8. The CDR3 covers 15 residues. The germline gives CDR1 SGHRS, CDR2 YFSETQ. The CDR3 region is CASSFYGTENTEAFF. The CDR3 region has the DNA TGCGCCAGCAGTTTCTACGGGACAGAGAACACTGAAGCTTTCTTT.

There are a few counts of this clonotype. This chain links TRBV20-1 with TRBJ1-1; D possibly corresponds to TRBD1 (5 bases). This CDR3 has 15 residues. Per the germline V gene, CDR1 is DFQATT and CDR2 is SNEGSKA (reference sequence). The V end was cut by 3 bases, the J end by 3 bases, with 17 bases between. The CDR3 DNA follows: TGCAGTGCTAGCCCCATTGGCCAGGGTGACACTGAAGCTTTCTTT. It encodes CSASPIGQGDTEAFF.